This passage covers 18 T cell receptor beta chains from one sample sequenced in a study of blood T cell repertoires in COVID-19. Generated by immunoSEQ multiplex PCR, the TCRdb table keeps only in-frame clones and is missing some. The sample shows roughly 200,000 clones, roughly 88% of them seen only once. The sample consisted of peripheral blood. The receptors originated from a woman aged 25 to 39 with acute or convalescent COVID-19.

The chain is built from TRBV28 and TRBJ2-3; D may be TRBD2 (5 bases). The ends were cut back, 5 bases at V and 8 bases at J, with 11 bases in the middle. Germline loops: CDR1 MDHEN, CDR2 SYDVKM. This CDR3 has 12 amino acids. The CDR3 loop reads CASSVTGSTQYF. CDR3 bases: TGTGCCAGCAGTGTAACGGGGAGTACGCAGTATTTT.

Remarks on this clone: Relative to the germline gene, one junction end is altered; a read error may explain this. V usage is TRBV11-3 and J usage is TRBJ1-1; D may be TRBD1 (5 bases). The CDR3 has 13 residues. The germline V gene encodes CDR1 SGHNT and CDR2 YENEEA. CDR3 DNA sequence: TGTGCCAACAGCTTAGAAGGGGACACTGAAGCTTTCTTT. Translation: CANSLEGDTEAFF.

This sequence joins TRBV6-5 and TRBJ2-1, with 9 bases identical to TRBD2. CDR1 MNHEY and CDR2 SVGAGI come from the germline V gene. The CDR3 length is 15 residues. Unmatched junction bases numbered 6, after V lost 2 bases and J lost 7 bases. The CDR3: CASSYGLAGSNEQFF. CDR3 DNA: TGTGCCAGCAGTTACGGGCTAGCGGGGTCTAATGAGCAGTTCTTC.

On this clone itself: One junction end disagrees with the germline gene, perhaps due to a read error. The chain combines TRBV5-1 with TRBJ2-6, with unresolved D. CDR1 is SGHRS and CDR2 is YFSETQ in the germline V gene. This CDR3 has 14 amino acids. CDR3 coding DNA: TGCGCCAGCAGCCCACAATCTGTGGCCAACGTCCTGACTTTC. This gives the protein CASSPQSVANVLTF.

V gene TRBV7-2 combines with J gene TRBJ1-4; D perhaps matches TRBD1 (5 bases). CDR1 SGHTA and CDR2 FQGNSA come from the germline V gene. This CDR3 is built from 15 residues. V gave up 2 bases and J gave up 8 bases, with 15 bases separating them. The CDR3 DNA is TGTGCCAGCAGCTTAAGGGGCAGCTCAGGGGAAAAACTGTTTTTT. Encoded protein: CASSLRGSSGEKLFF. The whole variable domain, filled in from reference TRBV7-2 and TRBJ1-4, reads GAGVSQSPSNKVTEKGKDVELRCDPISGHTALYWYRQSLGQGLEFLIYFQGNSAPDKSGLPSDRFSAERTGGSVSTLTIQRTQQEDSAVYLCASSLRGSSGEKLFFGSGTQLSVL.

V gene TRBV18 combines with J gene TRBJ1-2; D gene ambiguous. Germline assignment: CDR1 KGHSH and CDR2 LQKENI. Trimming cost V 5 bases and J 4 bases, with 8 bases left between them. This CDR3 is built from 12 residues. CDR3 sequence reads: CASSGEGYGYTF. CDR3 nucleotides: TGTGCCAGCTCAGGCGAGGGCTATGGCTACACCTTC.

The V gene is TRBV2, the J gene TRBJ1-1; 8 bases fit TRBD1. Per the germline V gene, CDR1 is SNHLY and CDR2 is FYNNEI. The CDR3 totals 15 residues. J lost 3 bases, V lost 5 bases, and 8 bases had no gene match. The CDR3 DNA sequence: TGTGCCAGCAGTCCGGCGAGGGGACAGGACACTGAAGCTTTCTTT. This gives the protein CASSPARGQDTEAFF.

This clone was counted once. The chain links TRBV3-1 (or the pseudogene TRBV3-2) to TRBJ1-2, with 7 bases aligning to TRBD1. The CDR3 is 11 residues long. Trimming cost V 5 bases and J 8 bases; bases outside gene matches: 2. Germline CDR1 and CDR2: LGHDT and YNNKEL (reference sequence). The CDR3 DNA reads TGTGCCAGCAGCACAGGGGAAGGCTACACCTTC. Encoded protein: CASSTGEGYTF.

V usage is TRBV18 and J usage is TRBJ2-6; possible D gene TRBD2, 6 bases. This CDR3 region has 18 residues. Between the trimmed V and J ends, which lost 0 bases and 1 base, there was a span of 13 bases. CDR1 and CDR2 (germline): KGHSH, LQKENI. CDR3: CASSPPGFRGSGANVLTF. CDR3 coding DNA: TGTGCCAGCTCACCACCCGGGTTCCGGGGGTCTGGGGCCAACGTCCTGACTTTC. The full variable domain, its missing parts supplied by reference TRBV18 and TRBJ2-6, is NAGVMQNPRHLVRRRGQEARLRCSPMKGHSHVYWYRQLPEEGLKFMVYLQKENIIDESGMPKERFSAEFPKEGPSILRIQQVVRGDSAAYFCASSPPGFRGSGANVLTFGAGSRLTVL.

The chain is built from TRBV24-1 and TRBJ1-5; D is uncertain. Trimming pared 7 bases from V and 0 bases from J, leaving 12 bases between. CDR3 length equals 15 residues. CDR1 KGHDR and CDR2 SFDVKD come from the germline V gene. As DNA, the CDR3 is TGTGCCACCAGCCTAGGAAAAGGTAGCAATCAGCCCCAGCATTTT. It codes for CATSLGKGSNQPQHF.

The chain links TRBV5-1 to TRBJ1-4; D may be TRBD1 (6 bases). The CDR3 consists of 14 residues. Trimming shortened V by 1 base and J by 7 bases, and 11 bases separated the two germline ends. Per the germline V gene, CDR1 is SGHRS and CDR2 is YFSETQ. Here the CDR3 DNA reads TGCGCCAGCAGCTTGACGCTAGGGGGTGAAAAACTGTTTTTT. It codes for CASSLTLGGEKLFF.

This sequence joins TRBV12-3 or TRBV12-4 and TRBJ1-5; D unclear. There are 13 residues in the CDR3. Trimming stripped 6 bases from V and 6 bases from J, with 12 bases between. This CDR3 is CASSRDVSQPQHF. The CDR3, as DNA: TGTGCCAGCAGCCGGGATGTGAGTCAGCCCCAGCATTTT.

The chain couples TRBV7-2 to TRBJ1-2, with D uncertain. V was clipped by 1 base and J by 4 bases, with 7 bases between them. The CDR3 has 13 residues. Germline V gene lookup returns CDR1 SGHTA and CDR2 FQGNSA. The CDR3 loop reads CASSLVPGYGYTF. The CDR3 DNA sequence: TGTGCCAGCAGCTTAGTACCCGGCTATGGCTACACCTTC.

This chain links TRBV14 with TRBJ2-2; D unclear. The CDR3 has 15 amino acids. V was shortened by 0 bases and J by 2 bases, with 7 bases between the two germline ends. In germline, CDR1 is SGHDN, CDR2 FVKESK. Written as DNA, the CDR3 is TGTGCCAGCAGCCAAGATCCGCTAAACACCGGGGAGCTGTTTTTT. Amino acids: CASSQDPLNTGELFF. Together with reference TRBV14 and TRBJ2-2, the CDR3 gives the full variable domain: EAGVTQFPSHSVIEKGQTVTLRCDPISGHDNLYWYRRVMGKEIKFLLHFVKESKQDESGMPNNRFLAERTGGTYSTLKVQPAELEDSGVYFCASSQDPLNTGELFFGEGSRLTVL.

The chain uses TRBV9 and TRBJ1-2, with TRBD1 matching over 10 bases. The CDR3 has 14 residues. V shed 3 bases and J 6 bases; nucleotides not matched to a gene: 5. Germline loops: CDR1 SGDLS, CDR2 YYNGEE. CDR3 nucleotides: TGTGCCAGCAGCGCGGAGACAGGGGGCGATGGCTACACCTTC. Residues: CASSAETGGDGYTF.

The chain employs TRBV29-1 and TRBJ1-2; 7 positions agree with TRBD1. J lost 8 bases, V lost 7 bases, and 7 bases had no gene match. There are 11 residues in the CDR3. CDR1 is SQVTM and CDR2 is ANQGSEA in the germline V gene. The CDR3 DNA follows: TGCAGCGCGGCGACAGGGATAGGCTACACCTTC. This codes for CSAATGIGYTF.

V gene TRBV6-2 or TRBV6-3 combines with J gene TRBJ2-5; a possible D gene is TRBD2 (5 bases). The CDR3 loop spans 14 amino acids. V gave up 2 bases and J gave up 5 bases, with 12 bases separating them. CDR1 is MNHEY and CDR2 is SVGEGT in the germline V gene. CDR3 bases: TGTGCCAGCAGTTACACCTACTCGGGGGAGACCCAGTACTTC. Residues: CASSYTYSGETQYF.

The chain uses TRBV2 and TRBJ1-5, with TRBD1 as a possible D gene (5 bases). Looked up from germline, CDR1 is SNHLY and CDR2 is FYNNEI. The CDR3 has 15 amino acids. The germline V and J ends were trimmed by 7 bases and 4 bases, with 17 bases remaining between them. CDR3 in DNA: TGTGCCAGCACCATGAATAGACAGACAAATCAGCCCCAGCATTTT. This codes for CASTMNRQTNQPQHF.